One sample yielded the 26 T cell receptor beta chains listed below, sequenced in a study of blood T cells in healthy people across ages. Sample-barcoded 5' priming and a J-beta primer mix drove a second PCR of 7 to 11 cycles. TCRdb ran MiXCR on the 5' RACE reads and lists one entry per CDR3 protein. The sample holds some 640,000 distinct CDR3 sequences, roughly 31% seen once. Input material: blood. The receptors here all came from a woman at least 80 years old in good health.

The chain uses TRBV5-6 and TRBJ1-1; no clear D. This CDR3 spans 15 amino acids. Per germline, CDR1 SGHDT and CDR2 YYEEEE. Trimming pared 0 bases from V and 1 base from J, leaving 10 bases between. The CDR3 DNA is TGTGCCAGCAGCTTGGGTCGTCAACCGAACACTGAAGCTTTCTTT. This translates into CASSLGRQPNTEAFF.

In the case of this clonotype: A much more abundant neighbour one base away suggests this may be a read error. The chain couples TRBV6-2 or TRBV6-3 to TRBJ2-6, with TRBD1 matching 8 bases. Germline V gene data show CDR1 as MNHEY and CDR2 as SVGEGT. The CDR3 extends over 17 amino acids. CDR3 sequence reads: CASSYGTGSSGANALTF. DNA for the CDR3: TGTGCCAGCAGTTACGGGACAGGCAGCTCTGGGGCCAACGCCCTGACTTTC.

This clonotype showed up many times. This chain links TRBV3-1 with TRBJ1-2; D ambiguous. This CDR3 region has 13 residues. Germline CDR1 is LGHDT and CDR2 is YNNKEL (reference sequence). Trimming shortened V by 0 bases and J by 4 bases, and 6 bases separated the two germline ends. The CDR3 DNA reads as TGTGCCAGCAGCCAAGATTTTAGCTATGGCTACACCTTC. Translated, it gives CASSQDFSYGYTF. Supplemented by reference TRBV3-1 and TRBJ1-2, the full variable domain reads DTAVSQTPKYLVTQMGNDKSIKCEQNLGHDTMYWYKQDSKKFLKIMFSYNNKELIINETVPNRFSPKSPDKAHLNLHINSLELGDSAVYFCASSQDFSYGYTFGSGTRLTVV.

This clonotype has at least ten counts. The V call is TRBV24-1, the J call TRBJ2-7; a possible D gene is TRBD2 (5 bases). The germline V gene has CDR1 KGHDR and CDR2 SFDVKD. Trimming pared 3 bases from V and 6 bases from J, leaving 17 bases between. The CDR3 is made up of 15 amino acids. The CDR3 loop reads CATSDPLRDPSEQYF. The CDR3 coding sequence is TGTGCCACCAGTGATCCCCTCCGGGATCCCTCCGAGCAGTACTTC.

This clonotype was counted ten times or more. The chain recombines TRBV30 with TRBJ2-6, with TRBD1 as a possible D gene (5 bases). In germline, CDR1 is GTSNPN, CDR2 SVGIG (reference sequence). The CDR3 runs 13 residues. Trimming removed 4 bases from V and 2 bases from J, with 6 bases in between. For the CDR3, the DNA is TGTGCCTGGAAAGGGGCTGGGGCCAACGTCCTGACTTTC. Its translation is CAWKGAGANVLTF. Together with reference TRBV30 and TRBJ2-6, the CDR3 gives the full variable domain: SQTIHQWPATLVQPVGSPLSLECTVEGTSNPNLYWYRQAAGRGLQLLFYSVGIGQISSEVPQNLSASRPQDRQFILSSKKLLLSDSGFYLCAWKGAGANVLTFGAGSRLTVL.

This clonotype was seen a few times. The chain has TRBV19 and TRBJ2-5; weak D call: TRBD2 (7 bases). Trimming pared 4 bases from V and 5 bases from J, leaving 14 bases between. The CDR3 covers 14 residues. CDR1 LNHDA and CDR2 SQIVND come from the germline V gene (reference sequence). The CDR3 loop reads CASSTPGGVETQYF. The CDR3 DNA sequence: TGTGCCAGTAGTACCCCGGGGGGCGTCGAGACCCAGTACTTC.

This chain links TRBV20-1 with TRBJ2-1, with D perhaps TRBD2 (5 bases). CDR1 is DFQATT and CDR2 is SNEGSKA in the germline V gene (reference sequence). The V and J ends lost 0 bases and 10 bases respectively, with 10 bases between them. The CDR3 runs to 12 residues. CDR3 bases: TGCAGTGCTAGAGATCGTGAGCGGGAGCAGTTCTTC. As protein: CSARDREREQFF.

This clonotype was observed at least ten times. The chain has TRBV27 and TRBJ1-2, with D tentatively TRBD1 (6 bases). The V gene's germline CDR1 is MNHEY and CDR2 SMNVEV (reference sequence). This CDR3 contains 13 residues. V dropped 4 bases and J dropped 7 bases, with 13 bases sitting between them. The CDR3 reads CASSSANRVGYTF. DNA of the CDR3: TGTGCCAGCAGTTCGGCAAACAGGGTTGGCTACACCTTC.

This clonotype appeared a few times. V gene TRBV30 combines with J gene TRBJ1-1, with D uncertain. CDR1 GTSNPN and CDR2 SVGIG come from the germline V gene (reference sequence). The germline V and J ends were trimmed by 0 bases and 10 bases, with 9 bases remaining between them. This CDR3 contains 11 residues. As DNA, the CDR3 is TGTGCCTGGAGTGTAAACTACGCAGCTTTCTTT. It encodes CAWSVNYAAFF.

The gene calls are TRBV15 and TRBJ2-7; D is undetermined. TRBJ2-5 matches the DNA end more closely, so the J call is doubtful. This CDR3 region has 15 residues. CDR1 LNHNV and CDR2 YYDKDF come from the germline V gene (reference sequence). CDR3 region: CATSRDLTPRETQYF. Here the CDR3 DNA reads TGTGCCACCAGCAGAGATCTTACGCCGAGGGAGACCCAGTACTTC.

The chain employs TRBV20-1 and TRBJ2-7; 7 nucleotides agree with TRBD1. The germline gives CDR1 DFQATT, CDR2 SNEGSKA (reference sequence). The CDR3 spans 12 residues. V lost 4 bases to trimming and J lost 3 bases; unmatched junction nucleotides: 3. The CDR3, as DNA: TGCAGTGCTAACGACAGGGACTACGAGCAGTACTTC. It codes for CSANDRDYEQYF.

This clonotype has at least ten counts. The rearrangement joins TRBV20-1 to TRBJ2-7; maybe TRBD1 (7 bases). CDR1 and CDR2 from the germline V gene are DFQATT and SNEGSKA (reference sequence). V was trimmed by 1 base and J by 2 bases, leaving 15 bases between them. The CDR3 contains 15 residues. The CDR3 is CSARVPTGRTYEQYF. The CDR3 bases are TGCAGTGCTAGAGTCCCGACAGGGAGGACCTACGAGCAGTACTTC.

This clonotype has a count of ten or more. This chain joins TRBV29-1 and TRBJ1-1, with D unclear. CDR3 length: 13 residues. Germline assignment: CDR1 SQVTM and CDR2 ANQGSEA. Trimming stripped 1 base from V and 1 base from J, with 7 bases between. In DNA, the CDR3 is TGCAGCGTTGAAGGGGGTTCGAACACTGAAGCTTTCTTT. It encodes CSVEGGSNTEAFF.

This clonotype has more than one count but fewer than ten. The chain carries TRBV6-1 and TRBJ2-5; no firm D call. The germline gives CDR1 MNHNS, CDR2 SASEGT. This CDR3 is 16 amino acids long. The V end lost 1 base, the J end lost 1 base, and 13 bases lay between the germline ends. CDR3 protein: CASSEGSHLLQETQYF. Written as DNA, the CDR3 is TGTGCCAGCAGTGAAGGGTCCCACCTCCTCCAAGAGACCCAGTACTTC.

This clonotype was recorded many times. The V gene is TRBV7-9, the J gene TRBJ2-7; a weak D match, TRBD2 (6 bases). The CDR3 loop spans 14 amino acids. Germline V gene lookup returns CDR1 SEHNR and CDR2 FQNEAQ (reference sequence). Trimming removed 6 bases from V and 1 base from J, with 13 bases in between. The DNA for the CDR3 is TGTGCCAGCAGTTGGGCAGGGAGGTCCTACGAGCAGTACTTC. It specifies CASSWAGRSYEQYF.

The sample holds many counts of this clonotype. This sequence joins TRBV5-1 and TRBJ1-2; D unresolved. Germline CDR1 and CDR2: SGHRS and YFSETQ. V gave up 0 bases and J gave up 4 bases, with 16 bases separating them. The CDR3 length is 16 residues. DNA of the CDR3: TGCGCCAGCAGCTTGGCCCTCGACGCATCGCTCTATGGCTACACCTTC. Protein product: CASSLALDASLYGYTF.

This clonotype came up many times. The chain employs TRBV5-1 and TRBJ2-7; D gene uncertain. There are 16 residues in the CDR3. Trimming stripped 4 bases from V and 3 bases from J, with 20 bases between. Germline V gene data show CDR1 as SGHRS and CDR2 as YFSETQ. The CDR3 bases are TGCGCCAGCAGCCTGGGCCAGGCCCTAACGAACTACGAGCAGTACTTC. Translating gives CASSLGQALTNYEQYF.

This clonotype has only a few counts. The genes are TRBV2 and TRBJ1-3; D is ambiguous. Germline CDR1 and CDR2: SNHLY and FYNNEI. Trimming left V 0 bases short and J 0 bases short, with 12 bases between. This CDR3 spans 17 amino acids. The chain's CDR3 is CASSEAKGGGSGNTIYF. In nucleotides, the CDR3 is TGTGCCAGCAGTGAAGCGAAAGGCGGCGGCTCTGGAAACACCATATATTTT. Combining the CDR3 with reference TRBV2 and TRBJ1-3 gives the whole variable domain EPEVTQTPSHQVTQMGQEVILRCVPISNHLYFYWYRQILGQKVEFLVSFYNNEISEKSEIFDDQFSVERPDGSNFTLKIRSTKLEDSAMYFCASSEAKGGGSGNTIYFGEGSWLTVV.

The CDR3, as DNA: TGTGCCAGCAGTGCCCCAGGGAGCTCCTACGAGCAGTACTTC. Protein: CASSAPGSSYEQYF. This chain links TRBV6-1 with TRBJ2-7; D is perhaps TRBD1 or TRBD2 (5 bases each). V dropped 4 bases and J dropped 0 bases, with 10 bases sitting between them. The germline CDR1 and CDR2 sequences are MNHNS and SASEGT. The CDR3 spans 14 residues.

This clonotype was counted ten times or more. This rearrangement joins TRBV28 to TRBJ2-5, with 10 bases lining up with TRBD1. This CDR3 has 14 amino acids. Germline V CDR1 and CDR2: MDHEN, SYDVKM. V gave up 2 bases and J gave up 8 bases; unmatched junction bases: 5. This CDR3 reads CASSLDGTGATQYF. For the CDR3, the DNA is TGTGCCAGCAGTTTAGACGGGACAGGGGCAACCCAGTACTTC.

This clonotype was counted only a few times. The junction and the germline gene differ at one end; a read error may be behind it. The V call is TRBV4-2, the J call TRBJ2-7; weak D call: TRBD2 (5 bases). Germline V gene lookup returns CDR1 LGHNA and CDR2 YNFKEQ. The CDR3 length is 16 residues. The CDR3, as DNA: TGTTCCAGCAGCCAAGAATACAGAGGGCTGGTCAACGAGCAGTACTTC. Translating gives CSSSQEYRGLVNEQYF.

The table lists this clonotype with many counts. This sequence joins TRBV11-1 and TRBJ2-7; unclear D gene. The germline gives CDR1 SGHAT, CDR2 FQDESV (reference sequence). Trimming shortened V by 5 bases and J by 1 base, and 12 bases separated the two germline ends. The CDR3 runs 14 residues. DNA for the CDR3: TGTGCCAGCAGCCCAGAACTGGTTTCCTACGAGCAGTACTTC. Protein product: CASSPELVSYEQYF.

This clonotype occurred a few times. The rearrangement joins TRBV4-2 to TRBJ1-6, with D maybe TRBD1 (5 bases). V was pared by 0 bases and J by 10 bases, with 13 bases between. The CDR3 is 15 residues long. The germline CDR1 and CDR2 sequences are LGHNA and YNFKEQ. The CDR3 is CASSQERRVGSPLHF. CDR3 in DNA: TGTGCCAGCAGCCAAGAACGCAGGGTGGGGTCACCCCTCCACTTT.

This clonotype showed up many times. CDR3 sequence reads: CASSWIGRQETQYF. The CDR3 coding sequence is TGTGCCAGCAGTTGGATAGGCAGGCAAGAGACCCAGTACTTC. The chain has TRBV28 and TRBJ2-5; D remains ambiguous. The CDR3 length is 14 residues. Looked up from germline, CDR1 is MDHEN and CDR2 is SYDVKM. The germline V and J ends were trimmed by 4 bases and 2 bases, with 11 bases remaining between them.

This clonotype was counted many times. This chain links TRBV6-2 or TRBV6-3 with TRBJ2-5; D is undetermined. The CDR3 length is 11 residues. Trimming removed 3 bases from V and 5 bases from J, with 4 bases in between. Germline lookup yields CDR1 MNHEY and CDR2 SVGEGT. The CDR3, as DNA: TGTGCCAGCAGTTATGGTGAGACCCAGTACTTC. Protein: CASSYGETQYF.

At least ten counts were recorded for this clonotype. CDR3 residues: CASSLRAGENQPQHF. The CDR3 DNA follows: TGCGCCAGCAGCTTGCGAGCAGGGGAGAATCAGCCCCAGCATTTT. V usage is TRBV5-1 and J usage is TRBJ1-5; TRBD1 is a possible D gene (6 bases). From germline, CDR1 is SGHRS and CDR2 YFSETQ. CDR3 size: 15 residues. The V gene lost 1 base and the J gene lost 4 bases, with 12 bases spanning the gap.